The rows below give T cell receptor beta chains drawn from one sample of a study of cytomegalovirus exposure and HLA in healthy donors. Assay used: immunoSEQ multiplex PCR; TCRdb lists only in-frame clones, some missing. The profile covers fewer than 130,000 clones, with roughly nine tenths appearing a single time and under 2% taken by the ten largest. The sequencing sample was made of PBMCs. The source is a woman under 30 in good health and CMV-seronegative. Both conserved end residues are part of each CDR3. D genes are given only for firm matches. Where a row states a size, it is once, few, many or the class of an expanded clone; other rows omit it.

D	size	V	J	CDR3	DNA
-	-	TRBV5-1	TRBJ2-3	CASSLETPRDTQYF	TGCGCCAGCAGCTTGGAAACTCCTCGGGATACGCAGTATTTT
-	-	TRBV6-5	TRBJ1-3	CASSYQGSGNTIYF	TGTGCCAGCAGTTACCAGGGCTCTGGAAACACCATATATTTT
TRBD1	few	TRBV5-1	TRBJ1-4	CASSLSQGTEKLFF	TGCGCCAGCAGCTTGTCACAGGGGACCGAAAAACTGTTTTTT
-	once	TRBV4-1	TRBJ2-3	CASSQDPGTPGGQYF	TGCGCCAGCAGCCAAGATCCCGGGACTCCCGGGGGGCAGTATTTT
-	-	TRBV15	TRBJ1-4	CATSRAKQGPNEKLFF	TGTGCCACCAGCAGAGCTAAGCAGGGTCCTAATGAAAAACTGTTTTTT
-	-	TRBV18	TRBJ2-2	CASSKEVILTGELFF	TGTGCCAGCTCAAAAGAGGTTATTCTCACCGGGGAGCTGTTTTTT
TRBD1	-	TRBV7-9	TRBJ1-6	CASSWDRDPLHF	TGTGCCAGCAGCTGGGACAGGGACCCCCTCCACTTT
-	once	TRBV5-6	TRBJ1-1	CASSFGGHLKGNTEAFF	TGTGCCAGCAGCTTCGGGGGTCACCTTAAAGGGAACACTGAAGCTTTCTTT
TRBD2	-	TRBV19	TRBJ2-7	CASSKTRTSGRGEQYF	TGTGCCAGTAGTAAGACCCGGACTAGCGGGAGAGGCGAGCAGTACTTC
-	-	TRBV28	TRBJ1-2	CASSPPSVGFGYTF	TGTGCCAGCAGTCCTCCCAGCGTAGGATTTGGCTACACCTTC
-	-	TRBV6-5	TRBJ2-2	CASSYLRGANTGELFF	TGTGCCAGCAGTTACCTCAGGGGCGCGAACACCGGGGAGCTGTTTTTT
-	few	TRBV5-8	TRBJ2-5	CASSSSVSPVQETQYF	TGTGCCAGCAGCTCTTCCGTGTCACCGGTCCAAGAGACCCAGTACTTC
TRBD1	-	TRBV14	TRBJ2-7	CASSLTGASSYEQYF	TGTGCCAGCAGCCTCACAGGGGCGAGCTCCTACGAGCAGTACTTC